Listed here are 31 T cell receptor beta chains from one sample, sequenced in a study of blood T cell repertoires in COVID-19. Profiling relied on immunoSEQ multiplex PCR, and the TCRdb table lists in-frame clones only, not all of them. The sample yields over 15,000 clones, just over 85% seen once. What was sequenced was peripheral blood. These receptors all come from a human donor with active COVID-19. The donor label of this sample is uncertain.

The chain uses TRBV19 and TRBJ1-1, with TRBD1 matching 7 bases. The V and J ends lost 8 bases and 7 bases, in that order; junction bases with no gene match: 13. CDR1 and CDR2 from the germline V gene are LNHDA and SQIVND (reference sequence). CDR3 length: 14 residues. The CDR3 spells CASYSIDRDDEAFF. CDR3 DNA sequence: TGTGCCAGTTATTCCATTGACAGGGACGATGAAGCTTTCTTT.

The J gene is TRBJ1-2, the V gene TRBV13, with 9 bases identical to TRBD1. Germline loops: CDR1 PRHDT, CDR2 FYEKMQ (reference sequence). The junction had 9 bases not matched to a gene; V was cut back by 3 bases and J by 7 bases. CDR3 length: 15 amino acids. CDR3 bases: TGTGCCAGCAGCTTGGACAGGGGAATACCTCTTGGCTACACCTTC. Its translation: CASSLDRGIPLGYTF.

CDR3 DNA sequence: TGTGCCAGTAGAGAGAGCGGGGGGGCCTTAGATACGCAGTATTTT. Translated, it gives CASRESGGALDTQYF. J is TRBJ2-3 and V is TRBV19; 10 bases match TRBD2. Germline trimming cut 6 bases from V and 5 bases from J; bases unmatched to any gene: 8. The CDR3 spans 15 residues. Germline loops: CDR1 LNHDA, CDR2 SQIVND (reference sequence). Using reference TRBV19 and TRBJ2-3 for the parts outside the CDR3, the full variable domain is DGGITQSPKYLFRKEGQNVTLSCEQNLNHDAMYWYRQDPGQGLRLIYYSQIVNDFQKGDIAEGYSVSREKKESFPLTVTSAQKNPTAFYLCASRESGGALDTQYFGPGTRLTVL.

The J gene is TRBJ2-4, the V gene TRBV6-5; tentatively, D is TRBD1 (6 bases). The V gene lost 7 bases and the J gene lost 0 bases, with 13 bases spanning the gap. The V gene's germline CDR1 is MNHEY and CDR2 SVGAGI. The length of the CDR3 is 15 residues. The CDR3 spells CASNPTGLAKNIQYF. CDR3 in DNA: TGTGCCAGCAATCCGACAGGCTTAGCCAAAAACATTCAGTACTTC.

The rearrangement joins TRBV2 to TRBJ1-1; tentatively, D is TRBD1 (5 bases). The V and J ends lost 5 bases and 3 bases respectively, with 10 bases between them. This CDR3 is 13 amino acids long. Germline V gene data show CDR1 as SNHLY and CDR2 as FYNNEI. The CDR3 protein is CASSKGSYTEAFF. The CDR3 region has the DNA TGTGCCAGCAGTAAGGGGTCTTACACTGAAGCTTTCTTT.

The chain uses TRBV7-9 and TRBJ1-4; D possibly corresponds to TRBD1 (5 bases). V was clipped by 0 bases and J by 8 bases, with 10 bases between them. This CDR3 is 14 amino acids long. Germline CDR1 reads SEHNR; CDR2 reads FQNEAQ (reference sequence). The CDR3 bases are TGTGCCAGCAGCTTAGCGCAATCAGGGGAAAAACTGTTTTTT. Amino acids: CASSLAQSGEKLFF.

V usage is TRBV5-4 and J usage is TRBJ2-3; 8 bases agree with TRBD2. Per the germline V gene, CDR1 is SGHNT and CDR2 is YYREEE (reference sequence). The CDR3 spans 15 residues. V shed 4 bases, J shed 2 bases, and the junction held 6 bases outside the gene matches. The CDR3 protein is CASSPGLALTDTQYF. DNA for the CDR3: TGTGCCAGCAGCCCCGGACTAGCCCTCACAGATACGCAGTATTTT.

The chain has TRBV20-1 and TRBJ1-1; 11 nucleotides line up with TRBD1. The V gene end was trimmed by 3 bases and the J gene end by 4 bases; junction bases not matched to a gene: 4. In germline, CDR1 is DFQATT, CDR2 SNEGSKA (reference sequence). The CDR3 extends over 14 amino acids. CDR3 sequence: CSASRTGGLTEAFF. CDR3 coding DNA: TGCAGTGCTAGTAGGACAGGGGGCCTCACTGAAGCTTTCTTT.

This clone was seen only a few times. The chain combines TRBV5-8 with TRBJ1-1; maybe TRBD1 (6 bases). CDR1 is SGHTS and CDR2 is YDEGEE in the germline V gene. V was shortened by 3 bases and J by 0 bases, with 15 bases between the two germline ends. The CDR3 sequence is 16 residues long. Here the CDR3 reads CASSSTGRRVNTEAFF. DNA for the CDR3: TGTGCCAGCAGCTCAACAGGGCGGCGGGTGAACACTGAAGCTTTCTTT. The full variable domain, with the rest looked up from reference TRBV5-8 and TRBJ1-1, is EAGVTQSPTHLIKTRGQQATLRCSPISGHTSVYWYQQALGLGLQFLLWYDEGEERNRGNFPPRFSGRQFPNYSSELNVNALELEDSALYLCASSSTGRRVNTEAFFGQGTRLTVV.

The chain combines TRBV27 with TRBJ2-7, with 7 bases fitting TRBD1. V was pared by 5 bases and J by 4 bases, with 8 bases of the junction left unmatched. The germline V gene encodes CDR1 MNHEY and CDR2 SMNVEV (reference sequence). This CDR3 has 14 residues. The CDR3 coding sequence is TGTGCCAGCAGTCCAGCCACAGGGGTGTACGAGCAGTACTTC. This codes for CASSPATGVYEQYF.

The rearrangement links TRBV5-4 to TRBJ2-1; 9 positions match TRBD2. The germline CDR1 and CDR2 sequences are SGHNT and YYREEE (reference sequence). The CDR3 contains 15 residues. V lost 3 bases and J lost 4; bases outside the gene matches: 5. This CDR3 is CASSSSGGLYNEQFF. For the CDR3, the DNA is TGTGCCAGCAGCTCGAGCGGGGGGCTGTACAATGAGCAGTTCTTC.

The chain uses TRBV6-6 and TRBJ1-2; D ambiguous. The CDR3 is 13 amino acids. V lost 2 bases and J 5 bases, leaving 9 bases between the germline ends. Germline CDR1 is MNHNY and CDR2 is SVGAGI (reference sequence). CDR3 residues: CASSYAELYGYTF. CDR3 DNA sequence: TGTGCCAGCAGTTACGCAGAATTATATGGCTACACCTTC.

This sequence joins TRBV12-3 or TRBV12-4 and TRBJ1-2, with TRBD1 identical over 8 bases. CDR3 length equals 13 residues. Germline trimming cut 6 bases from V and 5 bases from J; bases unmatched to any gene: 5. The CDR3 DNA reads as TGTGCCAGCAGCGAAGGGACAGGTTATGGCTACACCTTC. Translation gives CASSEGTGYGYTF.

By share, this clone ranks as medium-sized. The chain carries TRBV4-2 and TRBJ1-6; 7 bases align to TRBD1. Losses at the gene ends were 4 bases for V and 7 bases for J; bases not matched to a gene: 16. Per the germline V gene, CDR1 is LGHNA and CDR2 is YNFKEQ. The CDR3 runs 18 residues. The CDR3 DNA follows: TGTGCCAGCAGCCCCGACAGGGTCATCGCTGTAACCAATTCACCCCTCCACTTT. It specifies CASSPDRVIAVTNSPLHF.

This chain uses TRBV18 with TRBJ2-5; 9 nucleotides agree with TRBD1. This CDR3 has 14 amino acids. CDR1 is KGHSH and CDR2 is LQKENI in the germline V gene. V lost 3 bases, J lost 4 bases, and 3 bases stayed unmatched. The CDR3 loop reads CASSPGQGIETQYF. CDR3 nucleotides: TGTGCCAGCTCACCGGGACAGGGAATAGAGACCCAGTACTTC.

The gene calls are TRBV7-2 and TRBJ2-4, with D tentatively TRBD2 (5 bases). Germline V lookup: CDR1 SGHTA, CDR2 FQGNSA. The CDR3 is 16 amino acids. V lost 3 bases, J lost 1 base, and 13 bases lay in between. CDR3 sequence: CASSFSSIGAKNIQYF. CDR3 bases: TGTGCCAGCAGCTTTTCTAGCATAGGGGCCAAAAACATTCAGTACTTC.

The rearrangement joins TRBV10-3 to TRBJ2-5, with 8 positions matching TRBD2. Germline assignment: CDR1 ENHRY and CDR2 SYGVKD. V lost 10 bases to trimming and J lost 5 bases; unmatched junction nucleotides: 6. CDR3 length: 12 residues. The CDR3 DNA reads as TGTGCCACCGGGGGGGCCGGTGAGACCCAGTACTTC. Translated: CATGGAGETQYF.

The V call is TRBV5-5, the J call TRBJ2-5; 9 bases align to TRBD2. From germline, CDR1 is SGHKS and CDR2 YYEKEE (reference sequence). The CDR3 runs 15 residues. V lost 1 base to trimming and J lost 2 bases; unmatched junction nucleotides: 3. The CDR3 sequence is CASSLSGGYQETQYF. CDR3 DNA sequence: TGTGCCAGCAGCTTGAGCGGGGGGTATCAAGAGACCCAGTACTTC.

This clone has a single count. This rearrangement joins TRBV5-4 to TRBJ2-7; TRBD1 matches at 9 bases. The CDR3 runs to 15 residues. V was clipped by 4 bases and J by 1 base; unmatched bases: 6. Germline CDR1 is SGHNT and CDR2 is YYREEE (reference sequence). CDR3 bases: TGTGCCAGCAGCCCCGGGACAGGGATTTCCTACGAGCAGTACTTC. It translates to CASSPGTGISYEQYF.

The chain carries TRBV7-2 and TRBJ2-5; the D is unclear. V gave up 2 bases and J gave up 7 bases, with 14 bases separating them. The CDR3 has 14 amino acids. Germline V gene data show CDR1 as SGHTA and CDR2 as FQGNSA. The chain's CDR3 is CASSLSRPSGTQYF. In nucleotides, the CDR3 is TGTGCCAGCAGCTTATCGAGGCCGTCGGGGACCCAGTACTTC.

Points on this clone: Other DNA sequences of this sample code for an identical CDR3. In nucleotides, the CDR3 is TGTGCCAGTAGTATACAGGGTCCTAACTATGGCTACACCTTC. Encoded protein: CASSIQGPNYGYTF. The chain recombines TRBV19 with TRBJ1-2; tentative D call: TRBD1 (5 bases). The V end was cut by 2 bases, the J end by 0 bases, with 7 bases between. Germline V gene data show CDR1 as LNHDA and CDR2 as SQIVND (reference sequence). CDR3 size: 14 residues.

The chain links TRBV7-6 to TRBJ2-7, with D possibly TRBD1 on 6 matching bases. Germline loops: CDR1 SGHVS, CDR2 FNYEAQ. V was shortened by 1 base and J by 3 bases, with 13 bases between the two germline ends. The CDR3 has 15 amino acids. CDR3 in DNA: TGTGCCAGCAGCTTAGTCCCCGGACAGAGCTACGAGCAGTACTTC. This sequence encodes CASSLVPGQSYEQYF.

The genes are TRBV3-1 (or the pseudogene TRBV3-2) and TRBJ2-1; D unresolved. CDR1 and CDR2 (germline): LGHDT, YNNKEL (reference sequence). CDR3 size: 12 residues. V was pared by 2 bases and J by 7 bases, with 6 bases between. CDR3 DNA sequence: TGTGCCAGCAGCCAAAGTAGAAATGAGCAGTTCTTC. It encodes CASSQSRNEQFF.

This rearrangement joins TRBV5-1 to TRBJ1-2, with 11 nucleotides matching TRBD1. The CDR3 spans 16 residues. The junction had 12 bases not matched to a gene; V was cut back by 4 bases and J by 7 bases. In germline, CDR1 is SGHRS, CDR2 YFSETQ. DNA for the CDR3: TGCGCCAGCAGCCACGGACAGGGGGCGTTAGGGTCTGGCTACACCTTC. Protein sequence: CASSHGQGALGSGYTF.

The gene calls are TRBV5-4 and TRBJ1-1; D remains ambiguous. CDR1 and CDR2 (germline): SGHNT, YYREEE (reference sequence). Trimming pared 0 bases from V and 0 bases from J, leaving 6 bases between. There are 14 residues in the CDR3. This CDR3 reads CASSLGVLNTEAFF. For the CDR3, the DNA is TGTGCCAGCAGCTTGGGAGTGTTGAACACTGAAGCTTTCTTT.

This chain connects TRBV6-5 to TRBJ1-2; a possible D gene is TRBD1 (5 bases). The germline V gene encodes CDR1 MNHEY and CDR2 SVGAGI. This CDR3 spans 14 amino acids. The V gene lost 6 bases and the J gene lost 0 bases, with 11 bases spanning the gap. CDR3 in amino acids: CASSSTAPNYGYTF. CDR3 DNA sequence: TGTGCCAGCAGCTCGACAGCACCTAACTATGGCTACACCTTC.

The CDR3 DNA follows: TGTGCCAGCGGGGGACAGGGATATGGCTACACCTTC. Translated: CASGGQGYGYTF. The chain combines TRBV2 with TRBJ1-2, with 9 bases that match TRBD1. Germline V CDR1 and CDR2: SNHLY, FYNNEI. Losses at the gene ends were 8 bases for V and 5 bases for J; bases not matched to a gene: 3. The CDR3 runs to 12 residues.

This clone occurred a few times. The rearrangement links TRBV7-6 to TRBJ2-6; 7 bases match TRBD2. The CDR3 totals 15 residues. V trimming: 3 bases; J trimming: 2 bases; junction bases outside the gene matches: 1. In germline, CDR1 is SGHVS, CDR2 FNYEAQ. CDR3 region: CASSFREAGANVLTF. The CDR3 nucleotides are TGTGCCAGCAGCTTCCGGGAGGCTGGGGCCAACGTCCTGACTTTC.

The CDR3 loop is CASSQVSYRVEEKLFF. The CDR3 DNA follows: TGTGCCAGCAGCCAAGTTTCTTACAGGGTAGAGGAAAAACTGTTTTTT. The chain uses TRBV4-2 and TRBJ1-4; weak D call: TRBD1 (6 bases). The CDR3 extends over 16 amino acids. With 1 base removed from V and 8 bases from J, the gap between germline ends came to 17 bases. Germline V gene sequence: CDR1 LGHNA, CDR2 YNFKEQ.

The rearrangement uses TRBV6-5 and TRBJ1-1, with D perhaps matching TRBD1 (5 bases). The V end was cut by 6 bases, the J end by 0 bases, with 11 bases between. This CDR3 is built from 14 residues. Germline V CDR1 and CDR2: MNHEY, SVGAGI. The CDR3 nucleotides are TGTGCCAGCAGCGTGCACAGGTTGAACACTGAAGCTTTCTTT. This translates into CASSVHRLNTEAFF.

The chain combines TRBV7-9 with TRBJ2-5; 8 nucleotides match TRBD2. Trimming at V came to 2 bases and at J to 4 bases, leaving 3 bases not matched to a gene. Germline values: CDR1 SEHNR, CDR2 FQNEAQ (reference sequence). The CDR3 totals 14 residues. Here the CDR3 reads CASSLRAGAETQYF. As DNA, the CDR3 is TGTGCCAGCAGCTTACGAGCGGGGGCAGAGACCCAGTACTTC.